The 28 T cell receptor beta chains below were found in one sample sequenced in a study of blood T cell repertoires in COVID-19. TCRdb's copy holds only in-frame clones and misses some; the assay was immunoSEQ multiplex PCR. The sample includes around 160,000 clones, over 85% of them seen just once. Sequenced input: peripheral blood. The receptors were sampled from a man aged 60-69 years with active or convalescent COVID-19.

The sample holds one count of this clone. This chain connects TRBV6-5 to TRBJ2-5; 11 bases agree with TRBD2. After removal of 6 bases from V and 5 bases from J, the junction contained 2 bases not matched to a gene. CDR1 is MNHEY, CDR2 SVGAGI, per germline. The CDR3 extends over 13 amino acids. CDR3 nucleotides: TGTGCCAGCAGACTAGCGGGAGCGGAGACCCAGTACTTC. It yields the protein CASRLAGAETQYF.

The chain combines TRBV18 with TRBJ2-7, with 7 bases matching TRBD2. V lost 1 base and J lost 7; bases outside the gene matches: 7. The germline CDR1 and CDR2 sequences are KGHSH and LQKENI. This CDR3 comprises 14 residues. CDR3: CASSPRDYPGEQYF. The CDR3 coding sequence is TGTGCCAGCTCACCACGGGACTACCCAGGGGAGCAGTACTTC.

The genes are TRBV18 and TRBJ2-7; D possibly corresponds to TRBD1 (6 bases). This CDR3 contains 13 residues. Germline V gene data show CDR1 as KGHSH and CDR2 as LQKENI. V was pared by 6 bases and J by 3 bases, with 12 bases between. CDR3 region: CASSPGTYYEQYF. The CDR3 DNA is TGTGCCAGCTCGCCCGGGACATACTACGAGCAGTACTTC.

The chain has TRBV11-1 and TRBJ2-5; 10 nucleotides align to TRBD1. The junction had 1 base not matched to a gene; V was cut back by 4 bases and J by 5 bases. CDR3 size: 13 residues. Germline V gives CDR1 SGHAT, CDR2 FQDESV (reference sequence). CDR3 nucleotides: TGTGCCAGCAGCTGGACAGGGGGGGAGACCCAGTACTTC. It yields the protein CASSWTGGETQYF.

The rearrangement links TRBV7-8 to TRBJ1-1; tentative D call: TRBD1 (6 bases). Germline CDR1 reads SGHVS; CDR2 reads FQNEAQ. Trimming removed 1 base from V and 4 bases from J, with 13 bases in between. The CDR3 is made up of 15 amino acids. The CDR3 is CASSLDWGRGTEAFF. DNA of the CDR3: TGTGCCAGCAGCTTAGACTGGGGCAGGGGCACTGAAGCTTTCTTT.

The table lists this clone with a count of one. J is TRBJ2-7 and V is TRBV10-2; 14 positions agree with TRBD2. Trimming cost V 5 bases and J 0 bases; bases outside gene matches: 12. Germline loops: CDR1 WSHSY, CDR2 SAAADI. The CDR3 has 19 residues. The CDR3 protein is CASSNPTGLAGVSSYEQYF. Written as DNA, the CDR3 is TGCGCCAGCAGTAACCCCACGGGACTAGCGGGAGTGAGCTCCTACGAGCAGTACTTC.

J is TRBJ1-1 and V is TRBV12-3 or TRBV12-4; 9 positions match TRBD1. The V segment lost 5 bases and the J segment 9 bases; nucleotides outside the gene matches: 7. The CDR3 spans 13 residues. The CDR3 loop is CASSPDRGRKAFF. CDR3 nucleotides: TGTGCCAGCAGTCCCGACAGGGGGAGAAAAGCTTTCTTT.

CDR3 region: CASSRDLRGGTFGYTF. The CDR3 DNA is TGTGCCAGCAGCCGTGATTTGAGAGGGGGCACGTTTGGCTACACCTTC. The chain carries TRBV14 and TRBJ1-2; 7 nucleotides line up with TRBD1. Germline CDR1 and CDR2: SGHDN and FVKESK. Trimming took 4 bases from V and 7 from J; bases not matched to a gene: 15. The CDR3 length is 16 residues. Drawing the rest from reference TRBV14 and TRBJ1-2, the complete variable domain is EAGVTQFPSHSVIEKGQTVTLRCDPISGHDNLYWYRRVMGKEIKFLLHFVKESKQDESGMPNNRFLAERTGGTYSTLKVQPAELEDSGVYFCASSRDLRGGTFGYTFGSGTRLTVV.

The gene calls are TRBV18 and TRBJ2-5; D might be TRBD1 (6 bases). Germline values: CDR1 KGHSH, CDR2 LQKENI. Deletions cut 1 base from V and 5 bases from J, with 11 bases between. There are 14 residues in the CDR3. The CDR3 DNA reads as TGTGCCAGCTCACCACGGGACAAATACGAGACCCAGTACTTC. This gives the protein CASSPRDKYETQYF. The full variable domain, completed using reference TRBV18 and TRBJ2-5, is NAGVMQNPRHLVRRRGQEARLRCSPMKGHSHVYWYRQLPEEGLKFMVYLQKENIIDESGMPKERFSAEFPKEGPSILRIQQVVRGDSAAYFCASSPRDKYETQYFGPGTRLLVL.

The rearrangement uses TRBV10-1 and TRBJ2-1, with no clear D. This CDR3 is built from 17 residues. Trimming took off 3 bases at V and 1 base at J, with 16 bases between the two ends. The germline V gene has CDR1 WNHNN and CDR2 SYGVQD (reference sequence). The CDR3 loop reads CASSEARSFDSYNEQFF. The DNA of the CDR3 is TGCGCCAGCAGTGAAGCTAGAAGCTTCGATTCCTACAATGAGCAGTTCTTC.

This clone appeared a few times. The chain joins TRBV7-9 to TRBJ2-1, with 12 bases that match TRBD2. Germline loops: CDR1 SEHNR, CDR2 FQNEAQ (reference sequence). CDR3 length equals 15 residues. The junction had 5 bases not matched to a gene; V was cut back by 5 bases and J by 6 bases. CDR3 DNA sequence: TGTGCCAGCAGCCAGAGACTAGCGGGAGCCAATGAGCAGTTCTTC. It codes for CASSQRLAGANEQFF. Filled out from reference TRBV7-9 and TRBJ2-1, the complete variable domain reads DTGVSQNPRHKITKRGQNVTFRCDPISEHNRLYWYRQTLGQGPEFLTYFQNEAQLEKSRLLSDRFSAERPKGSFSTLEIQRTEQGDSAMYLCASSQRLAGANEQFFGPGTRLTVL.

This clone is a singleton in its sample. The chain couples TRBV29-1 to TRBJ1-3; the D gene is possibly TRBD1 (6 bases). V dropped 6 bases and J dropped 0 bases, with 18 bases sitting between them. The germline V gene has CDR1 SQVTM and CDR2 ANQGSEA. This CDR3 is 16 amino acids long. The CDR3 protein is CSVTEDGQSSGNTIYF. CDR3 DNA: TGCAGCGTAACTGAGGATGGACAGAGCTCTGGAAACACCATATATTTT.

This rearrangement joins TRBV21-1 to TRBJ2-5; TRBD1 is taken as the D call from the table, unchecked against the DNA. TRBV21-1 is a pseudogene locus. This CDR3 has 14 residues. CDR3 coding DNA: TGTGCCAGCAGCACCTGGACAGGTCTGGAGACCCAGTACTTC. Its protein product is CASSTWTGLETQYF.

CDR3 in DNA: TGTGCCAGCAGCTTACATCCGCAGGGAAGCATCTCTGGGGCCAACGTCCTGACTTTC. Amino acid sequence: CASSLHPQGSISGANVLTF. This chain links TRBV7-2 with TRBJ2-6, with D perhaps TRBD1 (5 bases). The V gene's germline CDR1 is SGHTA and CDR2 FQGNSA. This CDR3 region has 19 residues. The V end lost 2 bases, the J end lost 0 bases, and 17 bases lay between the germline ends.

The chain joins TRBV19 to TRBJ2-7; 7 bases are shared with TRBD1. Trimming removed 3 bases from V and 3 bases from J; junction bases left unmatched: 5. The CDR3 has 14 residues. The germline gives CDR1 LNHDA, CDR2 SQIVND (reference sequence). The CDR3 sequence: CASSMVTGNYEQYF. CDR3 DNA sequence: TGTGCCAGTAGTATGGTGACAGGGAACTACGAGCAGTACTTC.

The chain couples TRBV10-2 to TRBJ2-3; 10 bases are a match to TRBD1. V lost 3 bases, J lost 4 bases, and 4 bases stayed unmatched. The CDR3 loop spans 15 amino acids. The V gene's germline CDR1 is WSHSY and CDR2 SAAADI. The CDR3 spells CASSDRDRGPDTQYF. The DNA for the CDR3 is TGCGCCAGCAGTGACAGGGACAGGGGCCCAGATACGCAGTATTTT.

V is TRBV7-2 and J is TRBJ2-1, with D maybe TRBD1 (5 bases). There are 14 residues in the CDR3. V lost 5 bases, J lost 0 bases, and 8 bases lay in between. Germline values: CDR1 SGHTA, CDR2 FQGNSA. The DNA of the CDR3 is TGTGCCAGCAGCCTGACAGTCTCCTACAATGAGCAGTTCTTC. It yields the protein CASSLTVSYNEQFF.

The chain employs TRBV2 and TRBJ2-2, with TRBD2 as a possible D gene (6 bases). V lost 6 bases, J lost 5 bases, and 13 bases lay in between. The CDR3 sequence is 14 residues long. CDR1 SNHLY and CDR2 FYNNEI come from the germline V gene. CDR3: CASSLQRGTGELFF. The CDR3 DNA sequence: TGTGCCAGCAGCCTACAACGGGGGACCGGGGAGCTGTTTTTT.

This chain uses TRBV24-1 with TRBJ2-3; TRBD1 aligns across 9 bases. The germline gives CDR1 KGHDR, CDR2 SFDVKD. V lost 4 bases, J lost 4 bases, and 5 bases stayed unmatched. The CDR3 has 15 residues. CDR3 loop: CATSDPGQGSDTQYF. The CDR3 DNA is TGTGCCACCAGTGACCCGGGACAGGGATCAGATACGCAGTATTTT.

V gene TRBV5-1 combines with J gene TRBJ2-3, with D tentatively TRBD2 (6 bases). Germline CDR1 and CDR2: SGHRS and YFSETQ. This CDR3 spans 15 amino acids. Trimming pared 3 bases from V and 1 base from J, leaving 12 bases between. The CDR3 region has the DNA TGCGCCAGCAGCTACCGACTAGAGGGCACAGATACGCAGTATTTT. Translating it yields CASSYRLEGTDTQYF.

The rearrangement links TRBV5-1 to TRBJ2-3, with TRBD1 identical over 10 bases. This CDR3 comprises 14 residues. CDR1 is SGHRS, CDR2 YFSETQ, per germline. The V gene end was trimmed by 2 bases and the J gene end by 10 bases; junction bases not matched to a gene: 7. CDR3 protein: CASSFDRGRSAQYF. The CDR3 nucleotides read TGCGCCAGCAGCTTCGACAGGGGGCGGTCCGCGCAGTATTTT.

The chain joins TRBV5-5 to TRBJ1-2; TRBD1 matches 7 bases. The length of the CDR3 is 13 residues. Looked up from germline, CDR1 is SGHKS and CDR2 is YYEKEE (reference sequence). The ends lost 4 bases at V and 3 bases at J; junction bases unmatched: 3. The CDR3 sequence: CASSPTGDYGYTF. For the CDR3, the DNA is TGTGCCAGCAGCCCTACAGGGGACTATGGCTACACCTTC.

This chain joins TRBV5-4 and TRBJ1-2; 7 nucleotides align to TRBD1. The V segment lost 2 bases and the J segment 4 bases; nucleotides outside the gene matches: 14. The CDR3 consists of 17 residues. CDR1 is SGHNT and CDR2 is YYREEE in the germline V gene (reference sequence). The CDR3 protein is CASSLQSTGAASYGYTF. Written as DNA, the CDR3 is TGTGCCAGCAGCTTACAGTCTACAGGGGCAGCGAGCTATGGCTACACCTTC.

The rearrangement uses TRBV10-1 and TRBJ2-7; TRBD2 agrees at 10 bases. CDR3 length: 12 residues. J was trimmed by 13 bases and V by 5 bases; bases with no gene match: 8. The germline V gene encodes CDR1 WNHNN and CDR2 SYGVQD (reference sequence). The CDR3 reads CASSRTSGRLYF. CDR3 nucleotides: TGCGCCAGCAGTAGGACTAGCGGACGTCTATACTTC.

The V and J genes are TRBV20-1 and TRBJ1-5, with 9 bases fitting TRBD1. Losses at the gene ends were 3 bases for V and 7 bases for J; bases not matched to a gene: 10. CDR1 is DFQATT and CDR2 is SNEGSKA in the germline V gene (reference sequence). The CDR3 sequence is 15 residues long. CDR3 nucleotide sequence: TGCAGTGCTAGTCAACGGGACAGGGTAAGGCAGCCCCAGCATTTT. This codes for CSASQRDRVRQPQHF.

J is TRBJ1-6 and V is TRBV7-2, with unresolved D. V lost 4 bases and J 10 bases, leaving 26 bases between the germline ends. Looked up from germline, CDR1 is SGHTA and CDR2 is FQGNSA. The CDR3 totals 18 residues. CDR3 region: CASSSSDEGFFSGSPLHF. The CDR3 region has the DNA TGTGCCAGCAGCTCGTCAGACGAGGGCTTCTTTAGCGGATCACCCCTCCACTTT.

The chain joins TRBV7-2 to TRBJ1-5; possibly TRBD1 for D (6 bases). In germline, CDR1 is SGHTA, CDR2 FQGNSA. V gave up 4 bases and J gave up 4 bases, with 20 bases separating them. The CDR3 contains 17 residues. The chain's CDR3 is CASSYPRGGGANQPQHF. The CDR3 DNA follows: TGTGCCAGCAGCTACCCCCGGGGTGGGGGGGCTAATCAGCCCCAGCATTTT.

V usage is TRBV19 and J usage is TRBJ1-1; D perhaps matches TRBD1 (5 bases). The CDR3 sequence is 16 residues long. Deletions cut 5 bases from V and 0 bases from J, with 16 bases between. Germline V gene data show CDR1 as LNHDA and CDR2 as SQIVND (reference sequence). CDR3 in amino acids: CASSSRQRIMNTEAFF. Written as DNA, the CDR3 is TGTGCCAGTAGTTCCAGACAGAGAATCATGAACACTGAAGCTTTCTTT. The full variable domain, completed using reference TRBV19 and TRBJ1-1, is DGGITQSPKYLFRKEGQNVTLSCEQNLNHDAMYWYRQDPGQGLRLIYYSQIVNDFQKGDIAEGYSVSREKKESFPLTVTSAQKNPTAFYLCASSSRQRIMNTEAFFGQGTRLTVV.